This paragraph covers one T cell receptor beta chain sequence. The V gene's germline CDR1 is SGHVS and CDR2 FQNEAQ. CDR3 length: 16 amino acids. The ends were cut back, 1 base at V and 0 bases at J, with 9 bases in the middle. Clones were read by immunoSEQ multiplex PCR, and TCRdb kept only the in-frame ones, dropping some. The top ten clones hold 18% of a sample with about 62,000 clones, 80% to 90% of them seen once. Seattle researchers signed up patients amid active infection and tracked them longitudinally. The data stem from a study of blood T cell repertoires in COVID-19. Turning to the study itself: T cells, B-cell-depleted T cells, or PBMCs provided the cDNA or gDNA that served as material.

The V gene is TRBV7-8, the J gene TRBJ1-4; maybe TRBD1 (6 bases). The clonotype comes from a woman in her sixties or seventies with COVID-19, enrolled during active disease. The specimen sequenced was peripheral blood. For the CDR3, the DNA is TGTGCCAGCAGCTTAGTCGGGGGGCCAACTAATGAAAAACTGTTTTTT. This encodes CASSLVGGPTNEKLFF.